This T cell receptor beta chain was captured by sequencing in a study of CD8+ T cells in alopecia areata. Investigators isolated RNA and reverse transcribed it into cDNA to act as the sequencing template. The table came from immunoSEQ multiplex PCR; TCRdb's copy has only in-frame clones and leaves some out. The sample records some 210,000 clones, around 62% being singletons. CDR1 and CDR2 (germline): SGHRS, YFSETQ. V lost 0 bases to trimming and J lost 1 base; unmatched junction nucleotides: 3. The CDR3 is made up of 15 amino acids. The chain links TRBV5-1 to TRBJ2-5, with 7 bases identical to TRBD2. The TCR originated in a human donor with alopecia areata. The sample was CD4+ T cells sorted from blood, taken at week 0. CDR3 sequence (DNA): TGCGCCAGCAGCTTGGGAGCTAGCGGCCAAGAGACCCAGTACTTC. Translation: CASSLGASGQETQYF.